The clone carrying this T cell receptor (beta chain) was seen a handful of times. No antigen is known for it. The record originates from a study of T cell repertoires in cytomegalovirus infection. On the study more broadly: Matching HLA type, along with CMV infection, was indicated by public TCR beta signatures. Whole-study results and caveats: Predominance within the ex vivo response was attributable to HLA-C-restricted CMV-specific TCR beta clonotypes.

TCRdb reprocessed the reads with MiXCR, giving one entry per CDR3 protein. This sample has under 300,000 distinct CDR3 sequences, with 15% to 20% found just once. Germline CDR1 is DFQATT and CDR2 is SNEGSKA (reference sequence). Trimming cost V 1 base and J 3 bases, with 13 bases left between them. This CDR3 region has 14 residues. The chain carries TRBV20-1 and TRBJ2-7, with D uncertain. This clonotype originated in a human donor in good health (CMV status not recorded). Some clones in this sample may be carry-over from other donors' samples. The sample taken for sequencing was CD8+ T cells from PBMCs. CDR3 bases: TGCAGTGCTAGAGGGGTGAGGACGAACTACGAGCAGTACTTC. It specifies CSARGVRTNYEQYF.